The rows below give T cell receptor beta chains drawn from one sample of a study of T-cell memory formation after mild COVID-19. TCRdb used MiXCR to reprocess the 5' RACE reads, holding one entry per CDR3 protein. The table shows 150,000 to 200,000 distinct CDR3 sequences, with 9.5% to 13% occurring only once. Sample: PBMCs or a T cell subset sorted from them (not recorded which). These receptors originate from a man between 18 and 29 years old who had mild COVID-19 (a few samples of this study predate the infection). Cell type and time point are not known. CDR3s include the opening cysteine and the closing phenylalanine or tryptophan. The order of the fields is V gene, J gene, clone size, D gene, CDR3 DNA, CDR3 protein. D genes are given only for firm matches. Rows give clone size only sometimes, using once, few, many, or a class for an expanded clone.

TRBV5-1	TRBJ1-2	few	NA	TGCGCCAGCAGTCCGGAGGGAGGTGGCTACACCTTC	CASSPEGGGYTF
TRBV12-3/TRBV12-4	TRBJ2-7	NA	NA	TGTGCCAGCAGTTTGGAGGCCGAGCAGTACTTC	CASSLEAEQYF
TRBV29-1	TRBJ1-4	NA	TRBD1	TGCAGCGCTACCCCCGACAGGGCGCCCGGGAAACTGTTTTTT	CSATPDRAPGKLFF
TRBV20-1	TRBJ2-5	NA	TRBD2	TGCAGTGCTGAAGAGGATTTGCGGGGGTTTCAAGAGACCCAGTACTTC	CSAEEDLRGFQETQYF
TRBV6-1	TRBJ2-7	NA	TRBD2	TGTGCCAGCAGTGCGTGGACTAGCTCCTACGAGCAGTACTTC	CASSAWTSSYEQYF
TRBV9	TRBJ2-1	few	NA	TGTGCCAGCAGCGCTAACAGGGCCGCACCGTACAATGAGCAGTTCTTC	CASSANRAAPYNEQFF
TRBV6-5	TRBJ2-3	NA	TRBD1	TGTGCCAGCACCCCGACGGACAGGGGGCCCACAGATACGCAGTATTTT	CASTPTDRGPTDTQYF
TRBV12-3/TRBV12-4	TRBJ2-3	few	TRBD2	TGTGCCAGCAGTCCAAGGACTAGCGTAGCAGATACGCAGTATTTT	CASSPRTSVADTQYF
TRBV6-5	TRBJ2-7	many	TRBD1	TGTGCCAGCAGTTACTCGGGACAGGGGGTTCGCGAGCAGTACTTC	CASSYSGQGVREQYF
TRBV20-1	TRBJ1-2	few	NA	TGCAGTGTGACGGTTAACTATGGCTACACCTTC	CSVTVNYGYTF
TRBV9	TRBJ2-1	many	TRBD2	TGTGCCAGCAGCAAATGGCTAGCGGAACTTAGGAATGAGCAGTTCTTC	CASSKWLAELRNEQFF
TRBV7-8	TRBJ2-2	few	NA	TGTGCCAGCATTCCGAACCCAGAGGGAGCGAACACCGGGGAGCTGTTTTTT	CASIPNPEGANTGELFF
TRBV4-1	TRBJ1-6	NA	NA	TGCGCCAGCAGCCATCCAGTGGGCGGTCAAGGTGGCCTCCACTTT	CASSHPVGGQGGLHF
TRBV18	TRBJ2-7	many	NA	TGTGCCAGCTCACCGGCGGGCACCGCTTACGAGCAGTACTTC	CASSPAGTAYEQYF
TRBV5-1	TRBJ2-1	NA	NA	TGCGCCAGCAGCCAAACAGGGTCTGAGCAGTTCTTC	CASSQTGSEQFF